The TCR beta chain described here comes from a study of T cell repertoires in cytomegalovirus infection. Looking at the study overall: Well-studied HLA-B-restricted CMV epitopes were used in the study alongside recently identified HLA-C-restricted ones. CMV infection and matching HLA type were both indicated by public TCR beta signatures. The study's findings and limits: Identification of carriers of CMV plus the relevant HLA was performed using cumulative public TCR beta family frequency. HLA-C-restricted CMV clonotypes gave the most frequent clonotype in two of eight donors.

The CDR3 is 17 residues long. The ends lost 5 bases at V and 0 bases at J; junction bases unmatched: 10. The V gene's germline CDR1 is MNHNY and CDR2 SVGAGI (reference sequence). Notes on this clonotype: Its target is not known.

MiXCR, applied by TCRdb to the reads, yields one record per CDR3 protein. The sample holds some 480,000 distinct CDR3 sequences; 33% are singletons and the top ten take roughly a sixth. This sequence was found in a human donor in good health (CMV status not recorded). Some clones in this sample may be carry-over from other donors' samples. Specimen: cultured PBMCs, collected from culture after CMV antigen stimulation. This chain links TRBV6-6 with TRBJ1-5; 7 positions match TRBD1. CDR3 sequence (DNA): TGTGCCAGCAGTACCTGGGGGGGGACAGCTAGCAATCAGCCCCAGCATTTT. Translating gives CASSTWGGTASNQPQHF.